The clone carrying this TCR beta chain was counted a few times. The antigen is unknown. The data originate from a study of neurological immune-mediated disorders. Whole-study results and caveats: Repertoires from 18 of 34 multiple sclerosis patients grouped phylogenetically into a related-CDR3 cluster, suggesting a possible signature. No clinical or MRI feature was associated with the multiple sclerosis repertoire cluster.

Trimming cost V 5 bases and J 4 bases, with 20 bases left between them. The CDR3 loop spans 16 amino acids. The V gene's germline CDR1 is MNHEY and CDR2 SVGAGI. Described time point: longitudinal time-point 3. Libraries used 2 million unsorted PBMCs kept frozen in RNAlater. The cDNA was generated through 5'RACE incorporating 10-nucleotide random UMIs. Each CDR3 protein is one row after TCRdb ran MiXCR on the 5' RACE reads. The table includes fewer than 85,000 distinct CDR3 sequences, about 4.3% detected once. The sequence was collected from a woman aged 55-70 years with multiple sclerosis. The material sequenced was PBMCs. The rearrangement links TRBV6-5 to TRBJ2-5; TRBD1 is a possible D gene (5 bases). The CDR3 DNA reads TGTGCCAGCAGTACCCTGCGAGCAGGTAGGGGAGAGACCCAGTACTTC. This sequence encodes CASSTLRAGRGETQYF.